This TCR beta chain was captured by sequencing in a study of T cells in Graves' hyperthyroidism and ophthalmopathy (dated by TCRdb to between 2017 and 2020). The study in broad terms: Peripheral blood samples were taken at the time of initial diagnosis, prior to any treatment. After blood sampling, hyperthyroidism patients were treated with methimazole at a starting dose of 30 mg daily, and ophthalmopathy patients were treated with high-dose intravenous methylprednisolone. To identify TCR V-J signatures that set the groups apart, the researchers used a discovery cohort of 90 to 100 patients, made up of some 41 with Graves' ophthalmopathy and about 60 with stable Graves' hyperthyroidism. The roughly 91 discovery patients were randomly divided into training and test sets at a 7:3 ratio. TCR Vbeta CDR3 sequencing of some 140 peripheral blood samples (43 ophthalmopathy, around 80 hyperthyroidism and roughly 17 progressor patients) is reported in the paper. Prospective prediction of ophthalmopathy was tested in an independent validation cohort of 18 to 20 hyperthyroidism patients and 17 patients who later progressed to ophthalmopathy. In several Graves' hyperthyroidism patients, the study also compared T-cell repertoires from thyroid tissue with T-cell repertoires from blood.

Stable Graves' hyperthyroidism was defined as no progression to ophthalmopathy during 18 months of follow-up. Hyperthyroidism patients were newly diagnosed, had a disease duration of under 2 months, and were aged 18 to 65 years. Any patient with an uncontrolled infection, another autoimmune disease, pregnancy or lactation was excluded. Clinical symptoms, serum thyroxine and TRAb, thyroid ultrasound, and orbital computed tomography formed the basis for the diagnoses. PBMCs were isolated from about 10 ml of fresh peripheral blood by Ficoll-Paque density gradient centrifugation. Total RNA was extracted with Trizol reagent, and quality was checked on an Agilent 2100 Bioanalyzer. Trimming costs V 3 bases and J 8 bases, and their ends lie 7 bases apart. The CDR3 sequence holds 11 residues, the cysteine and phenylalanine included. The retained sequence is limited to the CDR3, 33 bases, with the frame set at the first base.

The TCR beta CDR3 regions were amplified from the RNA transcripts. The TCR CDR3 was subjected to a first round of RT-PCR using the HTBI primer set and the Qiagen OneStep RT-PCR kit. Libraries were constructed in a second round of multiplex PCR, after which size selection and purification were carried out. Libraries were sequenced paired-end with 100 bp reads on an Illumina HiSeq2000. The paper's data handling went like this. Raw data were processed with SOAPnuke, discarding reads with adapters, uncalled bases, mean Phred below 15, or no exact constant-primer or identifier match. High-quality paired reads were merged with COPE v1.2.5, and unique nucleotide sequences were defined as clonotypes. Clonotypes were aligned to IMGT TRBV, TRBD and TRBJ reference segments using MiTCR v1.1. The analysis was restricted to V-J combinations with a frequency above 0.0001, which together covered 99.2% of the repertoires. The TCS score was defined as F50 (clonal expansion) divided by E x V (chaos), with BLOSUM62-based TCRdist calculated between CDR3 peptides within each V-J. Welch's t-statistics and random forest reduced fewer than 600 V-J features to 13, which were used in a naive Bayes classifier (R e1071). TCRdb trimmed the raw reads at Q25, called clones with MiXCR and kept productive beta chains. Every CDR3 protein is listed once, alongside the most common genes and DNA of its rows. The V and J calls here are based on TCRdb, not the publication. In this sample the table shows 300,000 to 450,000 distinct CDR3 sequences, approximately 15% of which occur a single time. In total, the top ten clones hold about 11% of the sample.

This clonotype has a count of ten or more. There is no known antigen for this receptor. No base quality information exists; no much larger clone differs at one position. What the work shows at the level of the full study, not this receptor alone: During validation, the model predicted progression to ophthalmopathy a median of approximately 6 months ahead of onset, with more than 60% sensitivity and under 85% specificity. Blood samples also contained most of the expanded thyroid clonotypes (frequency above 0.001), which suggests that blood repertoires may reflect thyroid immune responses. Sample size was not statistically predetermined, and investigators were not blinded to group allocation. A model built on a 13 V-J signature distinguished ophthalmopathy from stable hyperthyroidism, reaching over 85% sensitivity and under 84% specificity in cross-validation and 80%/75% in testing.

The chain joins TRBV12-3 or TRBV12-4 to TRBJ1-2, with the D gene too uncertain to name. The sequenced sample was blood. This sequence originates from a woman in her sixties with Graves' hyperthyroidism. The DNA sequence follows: TGTGCCAGCAGTTTGGTGGGGGGCTACACCTTC. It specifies CASSLVGGYTF.